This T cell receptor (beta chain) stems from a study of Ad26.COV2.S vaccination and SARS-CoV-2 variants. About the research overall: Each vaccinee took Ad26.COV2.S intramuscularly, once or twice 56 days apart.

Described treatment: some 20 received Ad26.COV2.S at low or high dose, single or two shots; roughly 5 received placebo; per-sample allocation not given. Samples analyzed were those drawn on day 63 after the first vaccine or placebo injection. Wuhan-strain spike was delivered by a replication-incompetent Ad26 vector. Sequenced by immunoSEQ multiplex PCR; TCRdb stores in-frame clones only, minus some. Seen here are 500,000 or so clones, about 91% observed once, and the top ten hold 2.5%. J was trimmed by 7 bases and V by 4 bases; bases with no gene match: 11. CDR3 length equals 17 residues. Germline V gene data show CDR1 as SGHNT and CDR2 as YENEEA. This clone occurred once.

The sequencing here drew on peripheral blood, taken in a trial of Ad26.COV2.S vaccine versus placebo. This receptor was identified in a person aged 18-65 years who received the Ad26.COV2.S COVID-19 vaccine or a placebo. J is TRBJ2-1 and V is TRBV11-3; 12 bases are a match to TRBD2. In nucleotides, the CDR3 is TGTGCCAGCAGCTCCGGTCTGACTAGCGGGAGACTAAATGAGCAGTTCTTC. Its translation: CASSSGLTSGRLNEQFF.